The 18 T cell receptor beta chains reported below all come from one sample, sequenced in a study of T cells in Graves' hyperthyroidism and ophthalmopathy. The investigators amplified TCR beta CDR3 regions from RNA transcripts. The HTBI primer set drove a first-round RT-PCR of the TCR CDR3. TCRdb re-called the multiplex PCR reads through MiXCR, storing one row per CDR3 protein. The repertoire consists of roughly 100,000 distinct CDR3 sequences, with over 45% occurring once and the leading ten covering roughly 26%. Input material: blood. The receptor set was obtained from a man aged 40-50 years with Graves' hyperthyroidism.

This clonotype has ten or more counts. The gene calls are TRBV7-9 and TRBJ2-6, with D tentatively TRBD1 (6 bases). Germline values: CDR1 SEHNR, CDR2 FQNEAQ (reference sequence). Trimming stripped 6 bases from V and 0 bases from J, with 18 bases between. The CDR3 runs to 18 residues. CDR3 coding DNA: TGTGCCAGCAGGCCGTTGAGGGGGAATAGCTCTGGGGCCAACGTCCTGACTTTC. The encoded protein is CASRPLRGNSSGANVLTF. The full variable domain, its missing parts supplied by reference TRBV7-9 and TRBJ2-6, is DTGVSQNPRHKITKRGQNVTFRCDPISEHNRLYWYRQTLGQGPEFLTYFQNEAQLEKSRLLSDRFSAERPKGSFSTLEIQRTEQGDSAMYLCASRPLRGNSSGANVLTFGAGSRLTVL.

A remark on this clonotype: The junction and the germline gene differ at one end; a read error may be behind it. The gene calls are TRBV7-9 and TRBJ2-4; 10 positions match TRBD1. The germline gives CDR1 SEHNR, CDR2 FQNEAQ (reference sequence). The length of the CDR3 is 18 residues. The CDR3 DNA follows: TGTGCCAGCAGCTTACGAGGACAGGGGGTCCCAGCCAAAAACATTCAGGACTTC. Translation gives CASSLRGQGVPAKNIQDF.

In this sample, this clonotype turned up many times. The chain is built from TRBV4-2 and TRBJ1-1; D uncertain. The CDR3 length is 13 residues. Germline V gene lookup returns CDR1 LGHNA and CDR2 YNFKEQ. V lost 0 bases, J lost 8 bases, and 10 bases lay in between. The CDR3 here is CASSQELVGEAFF. CDR3 coding DNA: TGTGCCAGCAGCCAAGAACTCGTAGGGGAAGCTTTCTTT.

In its sample, this clonotype was seen many times. The CDR3 DNA reads as TGTGCCAGCAGTTACCGACTCAATGAGCAGTTCTTC. Protein sequence: CASSYRLNEQFF. The gene calls are TRBV6-2 or TRBV6-3 and TRBJ2-1; no clear D gene. V lost 2 bases and J 6 bases, leaving 5 bases between the germline ends. The germline CDR1 and CDR2 sequences are MNHEY and SVGEGT. The CDR3 covers 12 residues.

This clonotype has more than one count but fewer than ten. The rearrangement joins TRBV3-1 to TRBJ2-2; a possible D gene is TRBD2 (5 bases). This CDR3 is built from 15 residues. The V gene lost 4 bases and the J gene lost 0 bases, with 9 bases spanning the gap. The germline gives CDR1 LGHDT, CDR2 YNNKEL (reference sequence). CDR3 in DNA: TGTGCCAGCAGCCCTCGGGATTCGAACACCGGGGAGCTGTTTTTT. Translating it yields CASSPRDSNTGELFF.

This rearrangement joins TRBV29-1 to TRBJ2-2, with 8 bases aligning to TRBD2. There are 17 residues in the CDR3. Per the germline V gene, CDR1 is SQVTM and CDR2 is ANQGSEA. V trimming: 1 base; J trimming: 3 bases; junction bases outside the gene matches: 10. The CDR3 region is CSVEVAGPIVHTGELFF. CDR3 nucleotide sequence: TGCAGCGTTGAAGTAGCGGGGCCTATCGTACACACCGGGGAGCTGTTTTTT.

The V and J genes are TRBV6-1 and TRBJ2-3; the match to TRBD2 covers 10 bases. V lost 7 bases and J lost 6; bases outside the gene matches: 16. This CDR3 has 17 amino acids. Germline CDR1 MNHNS, CDR2 SASEGT. CDR3 sequence: CASNGRLKAGGIDTQYF. The CDR3 DNA reads TGTGCCAGCAATGGACGACTCAAAGCGGGGGGGATCGATACGCAGTATTTT.

V is TRBV19 and J is TRBJ2-7; D might be TRBD2 (6 bases). Per germline, CDR1 LNHDA and CDR2 SQIVND (reference sequence). The V gene lost 6 bases and the J gene lost 7 bases, with 13 bases spanning the gap. The CDR3 length is 12 residues. CDR3 region: CASRMGTREQYF. The CDR3 coding sequence is TGTGCCAGTAGAATGGGGACTCGGGAGCAGTACTTC.

This clonotype occurred many times. The CDR3 region is CASSLQQYSYTF. CDR3 bases: TGTGCCAGCAGTTTACAGCAGTATAGCTACACCTTC. The chain uses TRBV28 and TRBJ1-2; D is unclear. Per the germline V gene, CDR1 is MDHEN and CDR2 is SYDVKM. Between the trimmed V and J ends, which lost 2 bases and 9 bases, there was a span of 10 bases. There are 12 residues in the CDR3.

This clonotype has at least ten counts. The chain joins TRBV5-6 to TRBJ1-2; 12 bases fit TRBD1. Germline CDR1 and CDR2: SGHDT and YYEEEE. The V segment lost 5 bases and the J segment 7 bases; nucleotides outside the gene matches: 6. The CDR3 is 14 residues long. The DNA of the CDR3 is TGTGCCAGCAGAATTGTGGGACAGGGGGCTGGCTACACCTTC. Its protein is CASRIVGQGAGYTF.

This clonotype came up many times. The gene calls are TRBV6-4 and TRBJ2-1, with 11 bases fitting TRBD1. V dropped 2 bases and J dropped 5; count of bases not matched to a gene: 2. This CDR3 has 15 amino acids. The germline V gene has CDR1 MRHNA and CDR2 SNTAGT. CDR3: CASSDGTGGHNEQFF. CDR3 DNA sequence: TGTGCCAGCAGTGACGGGACAGGGGGTCACAATGAGCAGTTCTTC.

As concerns this clonotype: Here the CDR3 omits its conserved ending phenylalanine or tryptophan, so a read error is the likely source. The J gene is TRBJ2-7, the V gene TRBV7-8; TRBD2 aligns across 11 bases. After removal of 6 bases from V and 7 bases from J, the junction contained 11 bases not matched to a gene. Per germline, CDR1 SGHVS and CDR2 FQNEAQ. The CDR3 contains 15 residues. CDR3 DNA sequence: TGTGCCAGCAGGCCCGGGACTAGCGGCCTGAATGAGCAGTACTGC. This gives the protein CASRPGTSGLNEQYC.

Comment on this clonotype: This may come from a read error, since a much larger clone is one base off. This chain links TRBV28 with TRBJ2-7; D is perhaps TRBD2 (5 bases). From germline, CDR1 is MDHEN and CDR2 SYDVKM. This CDR3 is built from 15 residues. With 6 bases removed from V and 0 bases from J, the gap between germline ends came to 15 bases. The DNA of the CDR3 is TGTGCCAGCAGCAGGACTGGCGTAAGCTCCTACGAGCAGTACTTC. It translates to CASSRTGVSSYEQYF.

The rearrangement joins TRBV29-1 to TRBJ2-3; 9 nucleotides line up with TRBD2. Germline trimming cut 8 bases from V and 2 bases from J; bases unmatched to any gene: 17. This CDR3 spans 17 amino acids. Per germline, CDR1 SQVTM and CDR2 ANQGSEA. The chain's CDR3 is CSSEGAVAGALTDTQYF. CDR3 nucleotide sequence: TGCAGCAGTGAAGGTGCGGTAGCGGGGGCCCTCACAGATACGCAGTATTTT.

This clonotype was counted ten times or more. The CDR3 spells CSAPGLTNTDTQYF. The CDR3 DNA follows: TGCAGTGCCCCGGGACTCACGAACACAGATACGCAGTATTTT. This chain joins TRBV20-1 and TRBJ2-3, with D perhaps TRBD2 (6 bases). The germline V and J ends were trimmed by 6 bases and 2 bases, with 15 bases remaining between them. The CDR3 consists of 14 residues. Germline V gives CDR1 DFQATT, CDR2 SNEGSKA (reference sequence).

This clonotype was seen at least ten times. The J gene is TRBJ2-1, the V gene TRBV25-1; the D gene is possibly TRBD2 (7 bases). The CDR3 extends over 14 amino acids. From germline, CDR1 is MGHDK and CDR2 SYGVNS. V lost 1 base and J 9 bases, leaving 13 bases between the germline ends. CDR3 sequence (DNA): TGTGCCAGCAGTGAATGGGGGGGGGCGGGTGAGCAGTTCTTC. Translation gives CASSEWGGAGEQFF.

The chain links TRBV10-1 to TRBJ2-2, with D tentatively TRBD2 (6 bases). CDR1 is WNHNN and CDR2 is SYGVQD in the germline V gene (reference sequence). Trimming cost V 0 bases and J 5 bases, with 13 bases left between them. The CDR3 extends over 16 amino acids. The CDR3 DNA reads TGCGCCAGCAGTGAGTCCCGGGAGACGGAGACCGGGGAGCTGTTTTTT. This gives the protein CASSESRETETGELFF.

This clonotype was recorded at least ten times. The chain uses TRBV11-2 and TRBJ2-2; D remains ambiguous. Trimming pared 4 bases from V and 0 bases from J, leaving 9 bases between. The CDR3 length is 15 residues. Germline CDR1 SGHAT, CDR2 FQNNGV. In DNA form, the CDR3 reads TGTGCCAGCAGCTCTGAATGGACGAACACCGGGGAGCTGTTTTTT. It codes for CASSSEWTNTGELFF.